The 10 T cell receptor beta chains listed next were all sequenced from one sample in a study of blood T cell repertoires in COVID-19. TCRdb keeps only in-frame clones here, not all; method: immunoSEQ multiplex PCR. Of 150,000 to 180,000 clones listed, around 83% are singletons. The material sequenced was peripheral blood. These receptors were obtained from an older woman with COVID-19, enrolled during active disease.

This clone was recorded once. The chain is built from TRBV18 and TRBJ2-3; 12 bases agree with TRBD2. Germline V gene lookup returns CDR1 KGHSH and CDR2 LQKENI. With 1 base clipped from V and 1 base from J, the junction kept 6 bases outside the gene matches. The length of the CDR3 is 18 residues. The CDR3 here is CASSPQKTSGGRTDTQYF. The CDR3 DNA is TGTGCCAGCTCACCACAGAAAACTAGCGGGGGGCGCACAGATACGCAGTATTTT.

The DNA for the CDR3 is TGCGCCAGCAGCCACAGTAATTCACCCCTCCACTTT. Amino acids: CASSHSNSPLHF. The genes are TRBV10-2 and TRBJ1-6; unclear D gene. V was pared by 6 bases and J by 6 bases, with 6 bases between. Per the germline V gene, CDR1 is WSHSY and CDR2 is SAAADI. This CDR3 comprises 12 residues.

The gene calls are TRBV7-3 and TRBJ2-1; 7 nucleotides line up with TRBD2. CDR1 is SGHTA, CDR2 FQGTGA, per germline. The V gene end was trimmed by 6 bases and the J gene end by 5 bases; junction bases not matched to a gene: 7. This CDR3 is 14 amino acids long. The DNA for the CDR3 is TGTGCCAGCAGTCGGACTAGTGGGCACAATGAGCAGTTCTTC. As protein: CASSRTSGHNEQFF.

V is TRBV28 and J is TRBJ1-2; no firm D call. V gave up 6 bases and J gave up 7 bases, with 15 bases separating them. There are 13 residues in the CDR3. Germline V gives CDR1 MDHEN, CDR2 SYDVKM. CDR3 sequence reads: CASRLRQAGGYTF. CDR3 nucleotide sequence: TGTGCCAGCAGATTGCGGCAGGCGGGTGGCTACACCTTC.

Here the CDR3 reads CASRDNRDTEAFF. The DNA of the CDR3 is TGTGCCAGTAGGGACAACAGGGACACTGAAGCTTTCTTT. V and J are TRBV19 and TRBJ1-1; tentative D call: TRBD1 (6 bases). The CDR3 loop spans 13 amino acids. Trimming pared 6 bases from V and 3 bases from J, leaving 11 bases between. Germline V gene data show CDR1 as LNHDA and CDR2 as SQIVND (reference sequence).

The chain combines TRBV10-3 with TRBJ1-6, with D uncertain. The CDR3 is made up of 14 amino acids. The ends were cut back, 4 bases at V and 5 bases at J, with 9 bases in the middle. Germline values: CDR1 ENHRY, CDR2 SYGVKD. This CDR3 is CAISGRQDNSPLHF. The CDR3 DNA reads TGTGCCATCAGTGGACGTCAGGATAATTCACCCCTCCACTTT.

J is TRBJ2-7 and V is TRBV11-2; D may be TRBD2 (6 bases). Germline assignment: CDR1 SGHAT and CDR2 FQNNGV. V was shortened by 0 bases and J by 7 bases, with 10 bases between the two germline ends. This CDR3 is 13 amino acids long. The chain's CDR3 is CASSLDRGGEQYV. The CDR3 DNA sequence: TGTGCCAGCAGCTTAGATCGCGGAGGGGAGCAGTACGTC.

This chain links TRBV20-1 with TRBJ2-7; 7 nucleotides agree with TRBD2. CDR1 is DFQATT, CDR2 SNEGSKA, per germline (reference sequence). The CDR3 contains 11 residues. V shed 6 bases, J shed 6 bases, and the junction held 5 bases outside the gene matches. This CDR3 reads CSAVREFEQYF. CDR3 sequence (DNA): TGCAGTGCAGTGCGGGAGTTCGAGCAGTACTTC.

V and J are TRBV15 and TRBJ1-3; 10 bases line up with TRBD1. There are 19 residues in the CDR3. The ends lost 1 base at V and 6 bases at J; junction bases unmatched: 15. Germline loops: CDR1 LNHNV, CDR2 YYDKDF (reference sequence). CDR3 region: CATSRGDRGIRVHENTIYF. DNA of the CDR3: TGTGCCACCAGCAGAGGGGACAGGGGAATTAGGGTCCACGAAAACACCATATATTTT.

The chain couples TRBV3-1 (or the pseudogene TRBV3-2) to TRBJ1-2; no clear D. This CDR3 spans 16 amino acids. The germline V gene encodes CDR1 LGHDT and CDR2 YNNKEL (reference sequence). The V end was cut by 1 base, the J end by 4 bases, with 16 bases between. The chain's CDR3 is CASSQVAGISGYGYTF. In nucleotides, the CDR3 is TGTGCCAGCAGCCAAGTGGCCGGGATAAGCGGCTATGGCTACACCTTC.